The sequence of this T cell receptor beta chain was determined in a study of blood T cells in healthy people across ages (dated by TCRdb to 2014 to 2015). At the level of the whole study: In model experiments, template switching captured roughly one uniquely barcoded TCR beta cDNA molecule for every two T cells. Age-related changes in TCR beta repertoire diversity were measured in the study by deep sequencing normalized with unique cDNA molecular identifiers. The donors were split into four age groups: young (average about 16 years), middle-aged (39), aged (62) and long-lived (about 82). Two additional independent replicas of 1 million unique cDNA reads from the same blood draw were analyzed for two donors (one aged 18 to 29 and one aged 80 or older).

On this clonotype itself: This receptor's antigen is unknown. No per-base quality is available; no much larger clone lies one base away.

A distance of 13 bases separates the germline ends of V and J, which lose 11 bases and 2 bases respectively. For CDR1 and CDR2, the germline V gene lists ENHRY and SYGVKD. From cysteine to phenylalanine, the CDR3 is 13 amino acids long. CDR3 DNA only is kept here, 39 bases in frame from base 1. The 39 donors, aged 6 to 90 years, were systemically healthy Caucasian individuals from Russia. Each donor gave roughly 9 milliliters of peripheral blood, drawn into EDTA-treated Vacutainer tubes. Ficoll-Paque density-gradient centrifugation was used to isolate PBMCs, with at least 6.5 million obtained per sample. Total RNA was extracted from PBMCs with Trizol reagent, with at least 6 micrograms obtained per sample. Naive CD45RAhigh/CD27high T cell percentages were measured by flow cytometry on a PBMC aliquot from every donor. Points the paper makes about the study in general: The CMV infection status of donors was not known, potentially confounding age-related changes in expanded clonotypes. As age increased, observed TCR beta diversity per million T cells dropped in a roughly linear way, and a significant reduction was already evident by age around 41. Bulk unsorted PBMC profiling prevented conclusive comparison of naive and antigen-experienced compartments. Compared with the aged group, the long-lived group had more naive CD4+ T cells, fewer expanded clones and increased TCR diversity, a pattern suggesting age selection. Estimates of total diversity based on one million sequenced T cells were regarded as lower bounds and as underestimates. A strong correlation was found between observed TCR beta diversity and the percentage of naive T cells measured by flow cytometry.

Receptor libraries were prepared by 5' RACE. The sequencer was an Illumina HiSeq 2500. A second roughly 6 to 11 cycle PCR used a sample-barcoded 5' primer and a J-beta primer mix. A template-switch 5' adaptor carrying 12 random nucleotides introduced a unique molecular identifier onto each TCR beta cDNA molecule. Each sample yielded at least 2.5 million CDR3-containing paired-end reads. First-strand cDNA was synthesized from all RNA with the Mint cDNA synthesis kit, primed by a TRBC-specific oligonucleotide. All cDNA was treated with uracil-DNA glycosylase and then went through a first 18-cycle PCR with the universal primers M1SS and BC2_uni_R. For the original study's pipeline: For normalization, 1 million high-quality reads, each with a distinct molecular identifier, were randomly selected from each sample. Instead of being binned into consensus sequences, reads with shared molecular identifiers were discarded. MiTCR, with a Q25 quality threshold and the strictest error-elimination algorithm, was used for CDR3 identification, clonotype clustering and error correction. Lower-bound total TCR beta diversity was estimated with a nonparametric unseen species model using Euler transformation. TCRdb handled the public reads itself, with Q25 trimming in fastp and clone calling in MiXCR, and kept productive beta chains. Every entry covers one CDR3 protein and lists the most common genes and DNA from its rows. The authors' filters were not applied to this entry. The sample records approximately 800,000 distinct CDR3 sequences, more than 25% of which are singletons. The ten largest account for about 3% of the sample.

These data were also filed under a second study, of T cells of mothers and their children. As that second paper reports: The donors were nine systemically healthy Caucasian individuals, made up of three mothers and their six children. cDNA synthesis used all of the extracted RNA, with roughly 1.5 ug of RNA in each 15 ul reaction. In the second PCR, the M1S primer introduced both the sample barcodes and 2-4 random nucleotides. Over 8.5 million TCR beta CDR3 reads were obtained for each mother, and around 2.7 million reads were obtained for each child. In both related and unrelated pairs, thymic selection shapes the output of TCR recombination in a similar way, with inherited differences having only a minor effect. Normalized repertoire overlap was always found to be slightly, but never significantly, higher in related mother-child pairs than in unrelated mother-child pairs. With a sensitivity of 90 to 100 clones per million clonotypes, no persistent microchimeric T cell clones were detected. In the study, deep NGS was used to compare the TCR beta repertoires of mothers and children, and features distinguishing related mother-child pairs from unrelated individuals were sought. On average, the children were roughly 11 +/- 4 years old, while the mothers were roughly 36 +/- 4 years old. After adapters were ligated using NEBNext reagents, the libraries underwent 100+100 nt paired-end sequencing on an Illumina HiSeq 2000. Mother and child libraries were prepared a month apart and sequenced in separate runs to prevent cross-contamination. For each donor, somewhere between about 500,000 and 2,000,000 distinct TCR beta clonotypes were identified. Naive TCR beta clonotypes were estimated from low-frequency clonotypes matched to each donor's FACS-determined naive share, without sorting.

The clonotype comes from a boy younger than 18 in good health. Input material: blood. The rearranged chain carries TRBV10-3 and TRBJ1-3, with an unclear D gene assignment. The CDR3 region: CALATVAGNTIYF. The sequenced DNA: TGTGCCCTCGCAACAGTGGCTGGAAACACCATATATTTT.